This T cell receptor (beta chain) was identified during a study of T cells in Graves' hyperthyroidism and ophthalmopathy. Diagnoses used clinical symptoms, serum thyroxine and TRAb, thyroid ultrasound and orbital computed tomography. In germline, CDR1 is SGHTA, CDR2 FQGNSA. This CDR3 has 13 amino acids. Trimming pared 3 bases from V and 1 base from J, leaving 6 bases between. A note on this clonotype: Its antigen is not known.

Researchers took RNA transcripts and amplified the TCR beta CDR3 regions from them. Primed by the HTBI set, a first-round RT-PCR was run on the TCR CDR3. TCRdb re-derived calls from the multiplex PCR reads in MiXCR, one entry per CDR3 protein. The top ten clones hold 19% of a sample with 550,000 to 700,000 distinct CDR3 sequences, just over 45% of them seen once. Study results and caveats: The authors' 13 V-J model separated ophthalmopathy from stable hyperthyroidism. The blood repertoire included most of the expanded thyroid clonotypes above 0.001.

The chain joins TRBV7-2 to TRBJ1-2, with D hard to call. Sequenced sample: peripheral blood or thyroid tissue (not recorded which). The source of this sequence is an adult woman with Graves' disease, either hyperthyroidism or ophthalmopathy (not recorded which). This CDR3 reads CASSLSINYGYTF. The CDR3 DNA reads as TGTGCCAGCAGCTTGTCAATTAACTATGGCTACACCTTC.